The entry that follows covers one T cell receptor (beta chain) sequence. In germline, CDR1 is MGHRA, CDR2 YSYEKL. Trimming left V 4 bases short and J 4 bases short, with 23 bases between. This CDR3 is built from 18 residues. The sample belongs to a study of cytomegalovirus exposure and HLA in healthy donors. About the research overall: An earlier analysis found 95 million to 140 million unique TCR beta sequences from around 180 million T cells.

The primer mix had 60 Vbeta and 13 Jbeta primers. The assay was immunoSEQ multiplex PCR, and TCRdb's table has in-frame clones only and misses some. This sample has under 150,000 clones, with about 87% found just once. Sequencing input: PBMCs. The chain combines TRBV4-1 with TRBJ1-3, with D perhaps matching TRBD1 (5 bases). This TCR was recovered from a woman aged 25 to 39 in good health and CMV-seronegative. The CDR3: CASSPQWLGGSAGNTIYF. CDR3 DNA sequence: TGCGCCAGCAGCCCCCAGTGGCTGGGGGGTTCGGCGGGAAACACCATATATTTT.